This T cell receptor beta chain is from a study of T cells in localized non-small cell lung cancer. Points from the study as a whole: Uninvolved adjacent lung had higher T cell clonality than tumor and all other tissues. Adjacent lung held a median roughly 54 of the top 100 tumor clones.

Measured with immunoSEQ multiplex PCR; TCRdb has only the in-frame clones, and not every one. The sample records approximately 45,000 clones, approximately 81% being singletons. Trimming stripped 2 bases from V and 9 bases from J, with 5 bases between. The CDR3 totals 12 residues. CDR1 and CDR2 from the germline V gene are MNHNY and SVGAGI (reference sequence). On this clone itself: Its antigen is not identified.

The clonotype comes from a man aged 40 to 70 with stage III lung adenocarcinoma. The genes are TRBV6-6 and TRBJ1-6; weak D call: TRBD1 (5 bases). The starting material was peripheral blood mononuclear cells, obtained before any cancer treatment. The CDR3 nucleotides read TGTGCCAGCAGTTACAGGGGTTCACCCCTCCACTTT. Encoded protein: CASSYRGSPLHF.